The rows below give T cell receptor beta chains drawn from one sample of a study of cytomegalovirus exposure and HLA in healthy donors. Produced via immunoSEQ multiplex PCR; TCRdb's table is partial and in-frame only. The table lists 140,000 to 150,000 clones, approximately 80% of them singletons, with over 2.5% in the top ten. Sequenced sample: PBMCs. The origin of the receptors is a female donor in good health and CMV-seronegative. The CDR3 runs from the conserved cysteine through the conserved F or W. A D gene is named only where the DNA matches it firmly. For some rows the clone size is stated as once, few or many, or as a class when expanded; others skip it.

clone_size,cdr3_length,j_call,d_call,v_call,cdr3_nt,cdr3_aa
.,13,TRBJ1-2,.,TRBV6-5,TGTGCCAGCAGAAGGACGGGGGGCTATGGCTACCCCTTC,CASRRTGGYGYPF
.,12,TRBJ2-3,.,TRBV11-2,TGTGCCAGCAACCTAGGGGCGGATACGCAGTATTTT,CASNLGADTQYF
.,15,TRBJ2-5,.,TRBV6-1,TGTGCCAGCAGTGATAGTCCCACAGGGTCGCAGACCCAGTACTTC,CASSDSPTGSQTQYF
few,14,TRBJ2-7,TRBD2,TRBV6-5,TGTGCCAGCAGACAAGGACTAGGGGATGGTGGGCAGTACTTC,CASRQGLGDGGQYF
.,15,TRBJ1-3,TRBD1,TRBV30,TGTGCCTGGAGAACAGGGGGATTTTCTGGAAACACCATATATTTT,CAWRTGGFSGNTIYF
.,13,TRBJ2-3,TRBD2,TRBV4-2,TGTGCCAGTAGGCGGGAGGTCACAGATACGCAGTATTTT,CASRREVTDTQYF
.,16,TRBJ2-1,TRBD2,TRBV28,TGTGCCAGCAGTTATCGGGGGGTCTCCGCATACAATGAGCAGTTCTTC,CASSYRGVSAYNEQFF
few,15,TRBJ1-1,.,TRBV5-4,TGTGCCAGCAGCTTGGACCCAAGGGGTGGGACTGAAGCTTTCTTT,CASSLDPRGGTEAFF
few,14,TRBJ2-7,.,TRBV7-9,TGCGCCAGCAGCCAAGAGACAGGTTCCTACGAGCAGTACTTC,CASSQETGSYEQYF
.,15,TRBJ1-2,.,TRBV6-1,TGTGCCAGCAGTGAAAACAGGATGCGTCTCTATGGCTACACCTTC,CASSENRMRLYGYTF
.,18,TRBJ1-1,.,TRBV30,TGTGCCTGGACCACTCTGGGACTTCAACTTAGGGTGAACACTGAAGCTTTCTTT,CAWTTLGLQLRVNTEAFF
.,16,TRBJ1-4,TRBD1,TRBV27,TGTGCCAGCGACCACGGGACAGGGTTTTATAATGAAAAACTGTTTTTT,CASDHGTGFYNEKLFF
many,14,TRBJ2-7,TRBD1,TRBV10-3,TGTGCCATCAGTGAGGGGACAGGGGGCTACGAGCAGTACTTC,CAISEGTGGYEQYF
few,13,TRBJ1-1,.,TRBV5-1,TGCGCCAGCAGCTTGGAGGGGTTTGGTGAAGCTTTCTTT,CASSLEGFGEAFF
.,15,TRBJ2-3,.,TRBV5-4,TGTGCCAGCAGCTTGGGTCCCGCGAGCACAGATACGCAGTATTTT,CASSLGPASTDTQYF
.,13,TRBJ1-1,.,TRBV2,TGTGCCAGCCGGAGCCCAATGAACACTGAAGCTTTCTTT,CASRSPMNTEAFF
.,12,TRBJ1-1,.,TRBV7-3,TGTGCCAGCAGCTCCCCGACGGGAGAAGCTTTCTTT,CASSSPTGEAFF
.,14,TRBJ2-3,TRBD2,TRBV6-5,TGTGCCAGCAGTTACTCGACTAGCGGGGGTACGCAGTATTTT,CASSYSTSGGTQYF
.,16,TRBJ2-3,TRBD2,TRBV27,TGTGCCAGCAGGGGGACTAGCGGGGCGGAAACAGATACGCAGTATTTT,CASRGTSGAETDTQYF
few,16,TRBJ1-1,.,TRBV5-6,TGTGCCAGCAGCTTCGTGACAAACCCTCGAAACACTGAAGCTTTCTTT,CASSFVTNPRNTEAFF
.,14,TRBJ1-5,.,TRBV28,TGTGCCAGCAGTTTAGGCGGGGGCGGGCAGCCCCAGCATTTT,CASSLGGGGQPQHF
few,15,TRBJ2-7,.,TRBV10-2,TGCGCCAGCAGTGAGTCCCCGGACAGCTCCTACGAGCAGTACTTC,CASSESPDSSYEQYF
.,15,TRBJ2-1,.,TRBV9,TGTGCCAGCAGCGTAGCGGGGGGCCCCCAGAATGAGCAGTTCTTC,CASSVAGGPQNEQFF
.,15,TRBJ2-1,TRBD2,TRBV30,TGTGCCTGGAGTGTTAGCGGGAGCTCCTACAATGAGCAGTTCTTC,CAWSVSGSSYNEQFF
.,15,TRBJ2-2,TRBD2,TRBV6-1,TGTGCCAGCAGTGCAAGCGGGGGGACCTCCGGGGAGCTGTTTTTT,CASSASGGTSGELFF
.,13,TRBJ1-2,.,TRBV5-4,TGTGCCAGCAGCTTAGCCCGCTCCCATGGCTACACCTTC,CASSLARSHGYTF
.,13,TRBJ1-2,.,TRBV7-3,TGTGCCAGCAGCTGGAGGGACGGCGCTCCCTACACCTTC,CASSWRDGAPYTF
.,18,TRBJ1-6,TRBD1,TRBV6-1,TGTGCCAGCAGTGAAAACAGGGGGGGAAGCTCCTATAATTCACCCCTCCACTTT,CASSENRGGSSYNSPLHF
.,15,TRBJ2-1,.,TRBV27,TGTGCCAGCAGTGGTGCCGGGAGTATGTACAATGAGCAGTTCTTC,CASSGAGSMYNEQFF
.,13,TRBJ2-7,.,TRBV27,TGTGCCAGCAGTTCATGGGGGGAGCTCGAGCAGTACTTC,CASSSWGELEQYF
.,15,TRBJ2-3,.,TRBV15,TGTGCCACCAGCAGAGTGGGGAGACCTGGGGATACGCAGTATTTT,CATSRVGRPGDTQYF